One T cell receptor beta chain is described in this entry. What it recognizes is unknown. These data originate in a study of cytomegalovirus exposure and HLA in healthy donors. Study-level points and caveats: A later analysis by the authors found several of the most significant clusters apparently linked to common viral pathogens.

Germline values: CDR1 MNHNS, CDR2 SASEGT. Trimming removed 8 bases at V and 2 bases at J, with 12 bases between. The CDR3 contains 14 residues. Primers for the PCR totalled 60 Vbeta and 13 Jbeta. Method: immunoSEQ multiplex PCR; TCRdb's copy keeps in-frame clones and lacks some. The table lists roughly 170,000 clones, 71% of them singletons, with more than 1.3% in the top ten. Sequencing input: PBMCs. This receptor was identified in a girl aged 10 to 17 in good health and CMV-seronegative. This rearrangement joins TRBV6-1 to TRBJ2-2; D is undetermined. For the CDR3, the DNA is TGTGCCAGCTGGTGGCAGGATAACACCGGGGAGCTGTTTTTT. Translated: CASWWQDNTGELFF.